What follows is one T cell receptor (beta chain) and its context. The antigen is undetermined. The V gene end was trimmed by 5 bases and the J gene end by 6 bases; junction bases not matched to a gene: 10. CDR1 MDHEN and CDR2 SYDVKM come from the germline V gene. The CDR3 length is 16 residues. This record comes from a study of molecular identifiers for immune sequencing clone quantification. Overall study results and limits: Sizes of clones that are highly expanded could be underestimated (if identical TCR molecules share a barcode).

Via MiXCR, TCRdb re-called the PCR reads, giving one row per CDR3 protein. This table holds 8,500 to 11,000 distinct CDR3 sequences, roughly a fifth found once. Sample: naive CD8+ T cells from blood, with Jurkat cell RNA spiked in. The subset is: FACS-sorted CD8+CD4-CCR7+CD45RA+ naive T cells. The clonotype comes from a human donor in good health. Some libraries in this study had Jurkat cell RNA spiked in. The rearrangement uses TRBV28 and TRBJ2-1, with 10 nucleotides matching TRBD2. The CDR3 nucleotides are TGTGCCAGCAGTACAAAGCGGGAGGGCCCATCCAATGAGCAGTTCTTC. The encoded protein is CASSTKREGPSNEQFF.